Listed below are T cell receptor beta chains from one sample, sequenced in a study of blood T cell repertoires in COVID-19. Produced via immunoSEQ multiplex PCR; TCRdb's table is partial and in-frame only. The table shows 180,000 or so clones, with 75% to 90% occurring only once. Source material: peripheral blood. The source is a woman aged 55-70 years with acute or convalescent COVID-19. CDR3s include the opening cysteine and the closing phenylalanine or tryptophan. Fields, in order: D gene, V gene, clone size, J gene, CDR3 DNA, CDR3 protein. A D gene is named only where the DNA matches it firmly. Some rows have no size entry. The others give once, few or many, or a class for an expanded clone.

TRBD1	TRBV19	.	TRBJ1-2	TGTGCCAGTAGTAGGACAGGGGGCATCTATGGCTACACCTTC	CASSRTGGIYGYTF
.	TRBV9	.	TRBJ2-2	TGTGCCAGCAGCGTGGGGGGTGAGACAGGGTACACCGGGGAGCTGTTTTTT	CASSVGGETGYTGELFF
.	TRBV7-9	.	TRBJ1-1	TGTGCCAGCAGCCCCTACGAGGGCTCCTGGGCTTTCTTT	CASSPYEGSWAFF
.	TRBV3-1/TRBV3-2	.	TRBJ2-7	TGTGCCAGCAGCCAGGGCTTCGGGACTGGGGTGGGGACCTCCTACGAGCAGTACTTC	CASSQGFGTGVGTSYEQYF
TRBD1	TRBV28	.	TRBJ2-7	TGTGCCAGCAGCAGGGGGCGTCGGGAGCAGTACTTC	CASSRGRREQYF
.	TRBV5-5	.	TRBJ2-1	TGTGCCAGCAGCGGCGGGACTCCGCTATTCAATGAGCAGTTCTTC	CASSGGTPLFNEQFF
TRBD2	TRBV4-2	.	TRBJ2-1	TGTGCCAGCAGCCAAGGAACCGGGACTAGCGGTTCCTCCTACAATGAGCAGTTCTTC	CASSQGTGTSGSSYNEQFF
.	TRBV7-2	.	TRBJ2-7	TGTGCCAGCAAACCCCGGGGAGGAAGCTACGAGCAGTACTTC	CASKPRGGSYEQYF
TRBD1	TRBV20-1	.	TRBJ2-1	TGCAGTGCCAGTAGGGACAGGGCCTACAATGAGCAGTTCTTC	CSASRDRAYNEQFF
TRBD1	TRBV3-1/TRBV3-2	.	TRBJ1-6	TGTGCCAGCAGCGACGGGACAGCTAATTCACCCCTCCACTTT	CASSDGTANSPLHF
.	TRBV9	.	TRBJ2-1	TGTGCCAGCAGCGTCCTTGGGACTTCCCGCCCCAATGAGCAGTTCTTC	CASSVLGTSRPNEQFF
TRBD2	TRBV6-4	.	TRBJ2-5	TGTGCCAGCAGTGTTTCTAGCGGGAGGCTCATACAAGAGACCCAGTACTTC	CASSVSSGRLIQETQYF
.	TRBV6-5	.	TRBJ2-7	TGTGCCAGCACCTCGCTATCTACGGAGCAGTACTTC	CASTSLSTEQYF
TRBD2	TRBV3-1/TRBV3-2	.	TRBJ2-1	TGTGCCAGCAGCCTCGGAGCGGGAGGTGAGCAGTTCTTC	CASSLGAGGEQFF
TRBD1	TRBV2	.	TRBJ2-7	TGTGCCAGCAGCGTTGACAGGGGACCCTACGAGCAGTACTTC	CASSVDRGPYEQYF
TRBD1	TRBV29-1	once	TRBJ2-1	TGCAGCGTGATCGGACAGGGGGGCTACAATGAGCAGTTCTTC	CSVIGQGGYNEQFF
.	TRBV28	once	TRBJ1-2	TGTGCCAGCAGTTTGGGCAGAGAATATGGCTACACCTTC	CASSLGREYGYTF
.	TRBV6-1	.	TRBJ1-2	TGTGCCAGCAGTGAATACGGGGGATCAGGCTACACCTTC	CASSEYGGSGYTF
.	TRBV9	.	TRBJ2-1	TGTGCCAGCAGCGCGGACAGTCCTACCTACAATGAGCAGTTCTTC	CASSADSPTYNEQFF
.	TRBV4-1	.	TRBJ2-1	TGCGCCAGCAGCCTCGTTTTTACTGGCTACAATGAGCAGTTCTTC	CASSLVFTGYNEQFF
TRBD1	TRBV18	.	TRBJ1-2	TGTGCCAGCTCACCAGAGGGGGCCTCATATGGCTACACCTTC	CASSPEGASYGYTF
.	TRBV30	.	TRBJ1-3	TGTGCCTGGAGTGTACAGACGAGGGACACCATATATTTT	CAWSVQTRDTIYF
TRBD2	TRBV4-1	.	TRBJ2-1	TGCGCCAGCAGCCAAGAAGGAGCGGGAGGATATGAGCAGTTCTTC	CASSQEGAGGYEQFF
.	TRBV6-2/TRBV6-3	.	TRBJ2-1	TGTGCCAGCAGTACGGAGGAGTGGAGGAATGAGCAGTTCTTC	CASSTEEWRNEQFF
TRBD1	TRBV5-1	.	TRBJ1-1	TGCGCCAGCAGCCCACGCCAGGACAGGGGGAACACTGAAGCTTTCTTT	CASSPRQDRGNTEAFF
.	TRBV5-1	.	TRBJ1-1	TGCGCCAGCAGCTCCATCGGGGGAGGAAACACTGAAGCTTTCTTT	CASSSIGGGNTEAFF
TRBD1	TRBV3-1/TRBV3-2	few	TRBJ2-7	TGTGCCAGCAGCTCCTTCACCGGGACAGGGTTCTACGAGCAGTACTTC	CASSSFTGTGFYEQYF
TRBD2	TRBV28	once	TRBJ2-4	TGTGCCAGCAGCTCTAGCGGGAGCATAGCCAAAAACATTCAGTACTTC	CASSSSGSIAKNIQYF
.	TRBV7-2	.	TRBJ1-2	TGTGCCAGCAGCTTAGCGTCACAGGGATTATTCTATGGCTACACCTTC	CASSLASQGLFYGYTF
TRBD2	TRBV5-6	.	TRBJ2-3	TGTGCCAGCAGCGGACTAGCGGGAACAGATACGCAGTATTTT	CASSGLAGTDTQYF
.	TRBV19	.	TRBJ1-5	TGTGCCAGGGAAAGGGGGGGAACTCAGCCCCAGCATTTT	CARERGGTQPQHF
.	TRBV7-2	once	TRBJ2-1	TGTGCCAGCAGCTCCCCTAGCTATGAGCAGTTCTTC	CASSSPSYEQFF
TRBD2	TRBV19	.	TRBJ2-1	TGTGCCAGTAGTAGGGCTAGCGGGAGTCCCCACAATGAGCAGTTCTTC	CASSRASGSPHNEQFF
.	TRBV25-1	.	TRBJ2-5	TGTGCCAGCAGTGAATATAAGGGGCTTGAGACCCAGTACTTC	CASSEYKGLETQYF
TRBD1	TRBV30	.	TRBJ2-7	TGTGCCTGGAGTAGGCGATCCGGGACAGGGAGGGTCTACGAGCAGTACTTC	CAWSRRSGTGRVYEQYF
TRBD1	TRBV6-5	.	TRBJ2-1	TGTGCCAGCAGCGCTGGGACAGACCCCTACAATGAGCAGTTCTTC	CASSAGTDPYNEQFF
.	TRBV28	few	TRBJ1-2	TGTGCCAGCAGTTTGGAAGGGGCGCGGTATGGCTACACCTTC	CASSLEGARYGYTF
TRBD2	TRBV9	.	TRBJ2-1	TGTGCCAGCAGCGCCGGCTGGGGACTAGCGGGCAATGAGCAGTTCTTC	CASSAGWGLAGNEQFF
TRBD1	TRBV7-8	.	TRBJ1-1	TGTGCCAGCAGCGCCAGGGACAGGACACTGAACACTGAAGCTTTCTTT	CASSARDRTLNTEAFF
TRBD1	TRBV4-1	.	TRBJ1-1	TGCGCCAGCAGCCTAGGACAGGGACAGGGGAACACTGAAGCTTTCTTT	CASSLGQGQGNTEAFF
.	TRBV7-9	many	TRBJ1-5	TGTGCCAGCAGCTTAGGGCGGGGTAGGGGATTTTATCAGCCCCAGCATTTT	CASSLGRGRGFYQPQHF
TRBD2	TRBV19	.	TRBJ2-7	TGTGCCAGTAGTATCGGAGCGGGAGGGCAGAACGAGCAGTACTTC	CASSIGAGGQNEQYF
TRBD2	TRBV10-3	.	TRBJ2-1	TGTGCCATCAGTGAGTCCCTCGGACTAGCGGGACACAATGAGCAGTTCTTC	CAISESLGLAGHNEQFF
.	TRBV5-1	.	TRBJ1-1	TGCGCCAGCAGCTCGCCGAGCACTGAAGCTTTCTTT	CASSSPSTEAFF
.	TRBV28	.	TRBJ1-2	TGTGCCAGCCTGCTAACCTTACAGGAGGGCCTAGGGGGCTACACCTTC	CASLLTLQEGLGGYTF
TRBD2	TRBV7-3	.	TRBJ2-5	TGTGCCAGCAGCCGCGGACTAGCGGCTCAAGAGACCCAGTACTTC	CASSRGLAAQETQYF
TRBD1	TRBV6-1	.	TRBJ2-1	TGTGCCAGCAGTGAGACAGGGGGCTGGGATGAGCAGTTCTTC	CASSETGGWDEQFF
.	TRBV28	many	TRBJ1-5	TGTGCCAGCAGTTTCCCGAGCCAAAATCAGCCCCAGCATTTT	CASSFPSQNQPQHF
TRBD2	TRBV28	.	TRBJ2-7	TGTGCCAGCAGTATAGGGTTAACGGGACTAATATTATCCTACGAGCAGTACTTC	CASSIGLTGLILSYEQYF
TRBD2	TRBV5-6	.	TRBJ2-1	TGTGCCAGCAGCTTGGGGGTGACTAGCGGGCTTATCATGGGGCAGTTCTTC	CASSLGVTSGLIMGQFF
TRBD1	TRBV19	.	TRBJ1-5	TGTGCCAGCTCCCACCGGGACAGTAAGATCCCCCAGCATTTT	CASSHRDSKIPQHF
.	TRBV19	.	TRBJ1-5	TGTGCCAGTACCAACCGGAATCAGCCCCAGCATTTT	CASTNRNQPQHF
.	TRBV28	once	TRBJ1-3	TGTGCCAGCAAAGGGGCTGGAAACACCATATATTTT	CASKGAGNTIYF
TRBD1	TRBV19	few	TRBJ2-5	TGTGCCACCAGTAAAGGGACAGGGGGAGGAGAGACCCAGTACTTC	CATSKGTGGGETQYF
TRBD1	TRBV5-5	.	TRBJ1-1	TGTGCCAGCACTCCGACAGGGGGAAGTACTGAAGCTTTCTTT	CASTPTGGSTEAFF